This TCR beta chain emerged from a study of graft-versus-host responses after intestinal transplantation. Background on the study: All recipients were transplanted with multivisceral, liver-intestinal, or isolated intestinal grafts.

TCRdb's copy holds only in-frame clones and misses some; the assay was immunoSEQ multiplex PCR. Of about 71,000 clones in the sample, around 91% are singletons; the top ten hold about 1.3%. A remark on this clone: Its antigen is currently unknown.

Study-wide results and limits: GvH clones were found in recipient marrow; some appeared first in ileum or blood.

The receptor was derived from a human donor who received an intestinal transplant. The sequenced sample was unstimulated CD8+ T cells sorted from spleen or lymph node cells, obtained before intestinal transplant.

The CDR3 DNA reads as TGCAGCGGGGGGGATGGCTACACCTTC. Protein product: CSGGDGYTF. This chain joins TRBV20-1 and TRBJ1-2, with D possibly TRBD1 on 5 matching bases. The CDR3 totals 9 residues. Germline values: CDR1 DFQATT, CDR2 SNEGSKA (reference sequence).